This T cell receptor beta chain was sequenced in a study of T-cell reconstitution after alpha-beta-depleted transplantation in children. Study outcomes and limitations: At around two months after transplant, the alpha-beta T cells were reportedly derived from several hundred expanded clones that came from non-depleted graft cells. Counts and diversity of T cells one year after transplant came mostly from newly produced T cells. There were some patients whose high TCRbeta diversity at day 60 came from surviving recipient T cells and thymic progenitors.

This clonotype was observed many times. Its antigen remains unknown. During its preparation, the TCRbeta library received unique molecular identifiers. In TCRdb, the PCR reads were re-called with MiXCR into one record per CDR3 protein. The data show approximately 490,000 distinct CDR3 sequences, with over 9.5% seen just once and around 2.2% held by the top ten. The CDR3 consists of 19 residues. The germline gives CDR1 LGHNA, CDR2 YSLEER. With 0 bases clipped from V and 0 bases from J, the junction kept 11 bases outside the gene matches. The chain joins TRBV4-3 to TRBJ2-1; 7 bases line up with TRBD2. This specimen consisted of PBMCs, obtained before TCRalphabeta/CD19-depleted stem cell transplant. The receptor's source is a child aged 2-15 years with inherited bone marrow failure, due to receive a stem cell transplant. CDR3 DNA sequence: TGCGCCAGCAGCCAAGATGGGGCGGGAGTGGGAAGCTCCTACAATGAGCAGTTCTTC. Protein sequence: CASSQDGAGVGSSYNEQFF.